This is a list of T cell receptor beta chains from one sample in a study of human T cells and chemical hapten exposure. From the RACE reads, TCRdb called clonotypes with MiXCR, one entry per CDR3 protein. The data hold over 130,000 distinct CDR3 sequences, with 12% observed a single time. The sequenced sample was whole blood, obtained in connection with sensitization to the hapten diphenylcyclopropenone (DPC). These TCRs come from a woman aged 50 to 65 with alopecia areata. Some clones in this sample may be carry-over from other donors' samples. Both conserved end residues are part of each CDR3. D genes are given only for firm matches. Rows give clone size only sometimes, using once, few, many, or a class for an expanded clone.

d_call	j_call	clone_size	v_call	cdr3_aa	cdr3_nt
NA	TRBJ1-2	many	TRBV19	CASAGTPRGGYTF	TGTGCCAGTGCCGGGACTCCTCGGGGTGGCTACACCTTC
NA	TRBJ2-6	many	TRBV4-2	CASSQDLVNSGANVLTF	TGTGCCAGCAGCCAAGATCTAGTAAACTCTGGGGCCAACGTCCTGACTTTC
NA	TRBJ2-3	many	TRBV18	CASSPTATDTQYF	TGTGCCAGCTCACCAACAGCTACAGATACGCAGTATTTT
NA	TRBJ2-2	few	TRBV6-5	CASSYSSGGVNTGELFF	TGTGCCAGCAGTTACTCGAGCGGCGGGGTGAACACCGGGGAGCTGTTTTTT
NA	TRBJ2-7	few	TRBV7-2	CASSLALDASPRYEQYF	TGTGCCAGCAGCTTAGCACTAGATGCGAGTCCGAGGTACGAGCAGTACTTC
NA	TRBJ2-7	few	TRBV12-3/TRBV12-4	CASSPAGVSYEQYF	TGTGCCAGCTCCCCCGCGGGTGTTAGTTACGAGCAGTACTTC
TRBD2	TRBJ2-3	many	TRBV28	CASSFSGSTDTQYF	TGTGCCAGCAGTTTTAGCGGGAGCACAGATACGCAGTATTTT
NA	TRBJ2-1	NA	TRBV30	CAWSFGQYNEQFF	TGTGCCTGGAGTTTTGGTCAATACAATGAGCAGTTCTTC
TRBD1	TRBJ2-3	few	TRBV12-3/TRBV12-4	CASRKQGSADTQYF	TGTGCCAGCAGGAAACAGGGGTCGGCAGATACGCAGTATTTT
NA	TRBJ2-1	NA	TRBV5-4	CASSQEGSYNEQFF	TGTGCCAGCAGCCAGGAGGGAAGCTACAATGAGCAGTTCTTC
TRBD2	TRBJ2-7	NA	TRBV11-3	CASRSGVAGEDEQYF	TGTGCCAGCAGATCCGGGGTAGCGGGAGAAGACGAGCAGTACTTC
NA	TRBJ2-5	NA	TRBV7-2	CASSLAYAAQETQYF	TGTGCCAGCAGCTTAGCCTACGCAGCCCAAGAGACCCAGTACTTC
TRBD1	TRBJ2-1	NA	TRBV10-3	CAISGQGRGEQFF	TGTGCCATCAGCGGACAGGGCAGGGGTGAGCAGTTCTTC
TRBD2	TRBJ2-3	many	TRBV7-6	CASSPRRGDLAGVYVQYF	TGTGCCAGCAGCCCCCGCCGTGGGGACCTAGCGGGAGTGTACGTGCAGTATTTT
NA	TRBJ2-1	NA	TRBV19	CASSISGGGPGSNEQFF	TGTGCCAGTAGTATCTCGGGCGGCGGACCCGGGAGCAATGAGCAGTTCTTC
NA	TRBJ2-3	few	TRBV12-3/TRBV12-4	CASGPGPPNGDTQYF	TGTGCCAGCGGACCGGGACCCCCAAACGGAGATACGCAGTATTTT
TRBD2	TRBJ2-7	NA	TRBV10-3	CAIRGTSPYEQYF	TGTGCCATCAGGGGGACTAGCCCCTACGAGCAGTACTTC
TRBD1	TRBJ1-1	few	TRBV6-6	CASSRGTGNTEAFF	TGTGCCAGCAGTCGCGGGACAGGGAACACTGAAGCTTTCTTT
NA	TRBJ2-1	many	TRBV20-1	CSASSASSYNEQFF	TGCAGTGCTAGTTCGGCTAGCTCCTACAATGAGCAGTTCTTC
NA	TRBJ1-1	many	TRBV7-9	CASSLAGTITEAFF	TGTGCCAGCAGCTTAGCCGGGACAATCACTGAAGCTTTCTTT
NA	TRBJ2-5	NA	TRBV20-1	CSARQGPEETQYF	TGCAGTGCTAGACAGGGGCCTGAAGAGACCCAGTACTTC
NA	TRBJ2-7	many	TRBV21-1	CASSKLARAAHEQYF	TGTGCCAGCAGCAAATTAGCTCGAGCAGCCCACGAGCAGTACTTC
NA	TRBJ1-2	few	TRBV6-2/TRBV6-3	CASNKEPGFYGYTF	TGTGCCAGCAATAAGGAACCGGGGTTCTATGGCTACACCTTC
TRBD2	TRBJ2-7	few	TRBV28	CASDMGGRAYEQYF	TGTGCCAGTGATATGGGCGGGAGGGCCTACGAGCAGTACTTC
TRBD2	TRBJ2-7	NA	TRBV20-1	CSASFTSAPYEQYF	TGCAGTGCTTCTTTTACTAGCGCTCCCTACGAGCAGTACTTC
TRBD2	TRBJ2-3	NA	TRBV20-1	CSATLSGRGADTQYF	TGCAGTGCTACACTTAGCGGGAGGGGCGCAGATACGCAGTATTTT
NA	TRBJ2-7	NA	TRBV6-2/TRBV6-3	CASISTGRAYEQYF	TGTGCCAGCATTTCGACAGGCCGAGCCTACGAGCAGTACTTC
NA	TRBJ1-2	few	TRBV3-1	CASSPFGAEGYTF	TGTGCCAGCAGCCCCTTTGGGGCGGAAGGCTACACCTTC
NA	TRBJ2-2	NA	TRBV7-3	CASSLGGRLRYTGELFF	TGTGCCAGCAGCTTGGGGGGACGGCTACGATACACCGGGGAGCTGTTTTTT
TRBD2	TRBJ2-3	many	TRBV6-6	CASSSSGTSHTDTQYF	TGTGCCAGCAGTTCTTCCGGGACTAGTCACACAGATACGCAGTATTTT
NA	TRBJ2-5	NA	TRBV7-9	CASSPNSGTQETQYF	TGTGCCAGCAGCCCAAACTCCGGGACACAAGAGACCCAGTACTTC
TRBD1	TRBJ1-1	few	TRBV7-3	CASSLLGTGISEAFF	TGTGCCAGCAGCTTACTAGGGACAGGGATTTCTGAAGCTTTCTTT
NA	TRBJ1-4	many	TRBV3-1	CASSRRTPAGEKLFF	TGTGCCAGCAGCCGACGGACCCCAGCTGGGGAAAAACTGTTTTTT
NA	TRBJ2-4	many	TRBV11-2	CASSFRLAKNIQYF	TGTGCCAGCAGCTTCAGATTAGCCAAAAACATTCAGTACTTC
NA	TRBJ2-4	many	TRBV3-1	CASSQEYPPGIQYF	TGTGCCAGCAGCCAAGAGTACCCCCCAGGCATTCAGTACTTC
TRBD2	TRBJ2-1	many	TRBV12-3/TRBV12-4	CASTPRAGGSNEQFF	TGTGCCAGCACCCCGAGGGCGGGGGGGAGTAATGAGCAGTTCTTC